The 27 T cell receptor beta chains below come from one sample, sequenced in a study of blood T cell repertoires in COVID-19. Sequencing used immunoSEQ multiplex PCR; TCRdb keeps in-frame clones, though not all of them. Here the sample spans tens of thousands of clones, around 81% being singletons. Specimen: peripheral blood. These receptors were obtained from a human donor in a cohort sampled during active COVID-19.

The rearrangement links TRBV14 to TRBJ2-2, with D possibly matching TRBD1 (5 bases). The CDR3 runs to 16 residues. Germline V gene lookup returns CDR1 SGHDN and CDR2 FVKESK. V was cut by 6 bases and J by 1 base, with 15 bases left in between. This CDR3 reads CASSRQGSRNTGELFF. CDR3 DNA: TGTGCCAGCAGTCGCCAGGGTAGTAGGAACACCGGGGAGCTGTTTTTT.

V usage is TRBV5-1 and J usage is TRBJ1-5; possible D gene TRBD1, 5 bases. V dropped 4 bases and J dropped 5 bases, with 16 bases sitting between them. This CDR3 is built from 15 residues. Germline CDR1 and CDR2: SGHRS and YFSETQ. The chain's CDR3 is CASSPRTGGDQPQHF. The CDR3 DNA sequence: TGCGCCAGCAGCCCGAGGACGGGGGGGGATCAGCCCCAGCATTTT.

This CDR3 is CASSLGPLAGATDTQYF. The CDR3, as DNA: TGTGCCAGCAGCTTAGGACCCCTAGCGGGGGCCACAGATACGCAGTATTTT. The J gene is TRBJ2-3, the V gene TRBV7-2; 10 nucleotides align to TRBD2. Germline CDR1 is SGHTA and CDR2 is FQGNSA. CDR3 length: 17 residues. V shed 1 base and J 2 bases; nucleotides not matched to a gene: 6.

The V call is TRBV7-2, the J call TRBJ2-7; 8 nucleotides line up with TRBD1. The germline gives CDR1 SGHTA, CDR2 FQGNSA. J was trimmed by 2 bases and V by 1 base; bases with no gene match: 4. The CDR3 loop spans 15 amino acids. CDR3 sequence reads: CASSLGGQATYEQYF. In DNA form, the CDR3 reads TGTGCCAGCAGCTTAGGGGGACAGGCCACCTACGAGCAGTACTTC.

This clone was picked up a small number of times. The rearrangement links TRBV27 to TRBJ1-2; D ambiguous. The CDR3 runs to 17 residues. Trimming cost V 5 bases and J 7 bases, with 26 bases left between them. The germline gives CDR1 MNHEY, CDR2 SMNVEV (reference sequence). The CDR3 loop reads CASSPQFEEDTLCGYTF. The CDR3 DNA is TGTGCCAGCAGTCCCCAATTCGAGGAGGATACCCTATGTGGCTACACCTTC.

This clone was recorded once. At the DNA level, this CDR3 is encoded by other sequences in the same sample as well. The rearrangement joins TRBV3-1 (or the pseudogene TRBV3-2) to TRBJ2-1; D perhaps matches TRBD2 (5 bases). This CDR3 is 16 amino acids long. V was trimmed by 0 bases and J by 1 base, leaving 10 bases between them. Looked up from germline, CDR1 is LGHDT and CDR2 is YNNKEL (reference sequence). This CDR3 is CASSQDVTGSYNEQFF. CDR3 sequence (DNA): TGTGCCAGCAGCCAAGATGTGACGGGGTCCTACAATGAGCAGTTCTTC.

The chain carries TRBV5-1 and TRBJ1-2; D uncertain. There are 15 residues in the CDR3. Germline V lookup: CDR1 SGHRS, CDR2 YFSETQ. V was cut by 2 bases and J by 6 bases, with 17 bases left in between. The CDR3 nucleotides read TGCGCCAGCAGCTTACCCGACTCCGGTGGTGATGGCTACACCTTC. The encoded protein is CASSLPDSGGDGYTF.

This chain connects TRBV5-6 to TRBJ2-1; D not resolved. CDR1 and CDR2 (germline): SGHDT, YYEEEE. CDR3 length: 15 amino acids. V lost 0 bases, J lost 4 bases, and 11 bases lay in between. CDR3 coding DNA: TGTGCCAGCAGCTTGGCCAAGGTACTATACAATGAGCAGTTCTTC. Translation gives CASSLAKVLYNEQFF.

This clone was observed many times. This chain joins TRBV4-1 and TRBJ2-7; D may be TRBD1 (5 bases). V gave up 1 base and J gave up 2 bases, with 12 bases separating them. This CDR3 spans 15 amino acids. Germline V lookup: CDR1 MGHRA, CDR2 YSYEKL. CDR3 bases: TGCGCCAGCAGCCAAGTCGAGACAGCTCCCTACGAGCAGTACTTC. Translated: CASSQVETAPYEQYF.

CDR3 protein: CASSPGTGSAGGNTQYF. CDR3 nucleotide sequence: TGTGCCAGTAGTCCGGGGACTGGGTCAGCGGGGGGTAATACGCAGTATTTT. The V call is TRBV19, the J call TRBJ2-3; 9 bases map to TRBD2. The length of the CDR3 is 17 residues. CDR1 and CDR2 (germline): LNHDA, SQIVND (reference sequence). Losses at the gene ends were 5 bases for V and 7 bases for J; bases not matched to a gene: 16.

CDR3 nucleotide sequence: TGTGCCAGCAGTTTTTTGGACAGGACCGTAGGGGCCAACGTCCTGACTTTC. It codes for CASSFLDRTVGANVLTF. The V call is TRBV28, the J call TRBJ2-6; TRBD1 aligns across 7 bases. Trimming took 3 bases from V and 4 from J; bases not matched to a gene: 9. The germline V gene has CDR1 MDHEN and CDR2 SYDVKM. CDR3 size: 17 residues.

The genes are TRBV5-5 and TRBJ1-2; 9 positions agree with TRBD1. The CDR3 totals 14 residues. Germline-derived CDR1 and CDR2 are SGHKS and YYEKEE (reference sequence). V gave up 3 bases and J gave up 8 bases; unmatched junction bases: 8. This CDR3 reads CASSSTGGAGGYTF. Here the CDR3 DNA reads TGTGCCAGCAGCTCCACAGGGGGCGCGGGGGGCTACACCTTC.

This chain links TRBV7-9 with TRBJ1-2; D gene ambiguous. Between the trimmed V and J ends, which lost 5 bases and 5 bases, there was a span of 12 bases. Germline CDR1 and CDR2: SEHNR and FQNEAQ (reference sequence). The CDR3 totals 13 residues. CDR3 in amino acids: CASSQGGSYGYTF. CDR3 DNA: TGTGCCAGCAGCCAAGGAGGGAGTTATGGCTACACCTTC.

The V gene is TRBV7-8, the J gene TRBJ1-1; 10 bases line up with TRBD1. Per the germline V gene, CDR1 is SGHVS and CDR2 is FQNEAQ. CDR3 size: 16 residues. J was trimmed by 5 bases and V by 5 bases; bases with no gene match: 11. The CDR3 nucleotides are TGTGCCAGCAGCCCCCGGGACAGGGGATCTTGGACTGAAGCTTTCTTT. It encodes CASSPRDRGSWTEAFF.

The chain is built from TRBV4-3 and TRBJ2-5; D possibly corresponds to TRBD2 (6 bases). Germline loops: CDR1 LGHNA, CDR2 YSLEER. The germline V and J ends were trimmed by 0 bases and 0 bases, with 11 bases remaining between them. The CDR3 length is 16 residues. CDR3 nucleotides: TGCGCCAGCAGCCAAGAGGTAGCGGTCTACCAAGAGACCCAGTACTTC. As protein: CASSQEVAVYQETQYF.

V usage is TRBV5-6 and J usage is TRBJ2-1, with 10 bases identical to TRBD1. J gave up 4 bases and V 4 bases, and 17 bases lay outside the gene matches. CDR3 length equals 19 residues. The germline gives CDR1 SGHDT, CDR2 YYEEEE. The CDR3 DNA sequence: TGTGCCAGCAGCACTGTGACAGGGGGCAAAGGAACCCAATACAATGAGCAGTTCTTC. Translation gives CASSTVTGGKGTQYNEQFF.

This chain uses TRBV3-1 (or the pseudogene TRBV3-2) with TRBJ2-3; D remains unclear. The V end lost 4 bases, the J end lost 0 bases, and 11 bases lay between the germline ends. Germline V gene data show CDR1 as LGHDT and CDR2 as YNNKEL (reference sequence). CDR3 length: 15 residues. The CDR3 protein is CASSPTRSSTDTQYF. The CDR3 DNA is TGTGCCAGCAGCCCGACCCGGAGTAGCACAGATACGCAGTATTTT.

This CDR3 is CATGINYEQYF. The CDR3 bases are TGTGCCACAGGGATCAACTACGAGCAGTACTTC. The chain recombines TRBV10-3 with TRBJ2-7; TRBD1 might be the D (5 bases). Germline CDR1 reads ENHRY; CDR2 reads SYGVKD. V was shortened by 10 bases and J by 3 bases, with 10 bases between the two germline ends. This CDR3 spans 11 amino acids.

This clone was counted once. The V call is TRBV7-9, the J call TRBJ2-7; D unclear. V lost 1 base and J 5 bases, leaving 12 bases between the germline ends. The CDR3 totals 14 residues. Germline-derived CDR1 and CDR2 are SEHNR and FQNEAQ (reference sequence). CDR3 bases: TGTGCCAGCAGCTTAGTGGTGGGCCTGAACGAGCAGTACTTC. Its protein is CASSLVVGLNEQYF.

The sample holds one count of this clone. The chain uses TRBV27 and TRBJ1-5; TRBD1 is a possible D gene (5 bases). The CDR3 is made up of 17 amino acids. The germline V and J ends were trimmed by 2 bases and 2 bases, with 16 bases remaining between them. CDR1 and CDR2 (germline): MNHEY, SMNVEV (reference sequence). The CDR3 bases are TGTGCCAGCAGTTTAAACAGGCCCCAAATTCGCAATCAGCCCCAGCATTTT. The encoded protein is CASSLNRPQIRNQPQHF.

The V call is TRBV7-9, the J call TRBJ2-5, with TRBD1 identical over 7 bases. V lost 5 bases to trimming and J lost 5 bases; unmatched junction nucleotides: 14. This CDR3 comprises 16 residues. The germline V gene encodes CDR1 SEHNR and CDR2 FQNEAQ (reference sequence). CDR3 coding DNA: TGTGCCAGCAGCACAACACGGGACAGCCACATGGAGACCCAGTACTTC. Translated: CASSTTRDSHMETQYF.

The J gene is TRBJ2-5, the V gene TRBV13, with 7 bases matching TRBD1. Germline values: CDR1 PRHDT, CDR2 FYEKMQ (reference sequence). The CDR3 extends over 14 amino acids. The V segment lost 2 bases and the J segment 5 bases; nucleotides outside the gene matches: 5. CDR3 nucleotides: TGTGCCAGCAGCTTACGAGGGGGCGATGAGACCCAGTACTTC. It encodes CASSLRGGDETQYF.

The rearrangement joins TRBV5-5 to TRBJ2-3; 9 nucleotides agree with TRBD1. The CDR3 has 15 residues. V dropped 0 bases and J dropped 5; count of bases not matched to a gene: 4. CDR1 SGHKS and CDR2 YYEKEE come from the germline V gene (reference sequence). The CDR3 coding sequence is TGTGCCAGCAGCTTGGCGGGACAGGGAGTAGATACGCAGTATTTT. Residues: CASSLAGQGVDTQYF.

The chain carries TRBV6-4 and TRBJ2-3; TRBD1 is a possible D gene (6 bases). Germline assignment: CDR1 MRHNA and CDR2 SNTAGT. Trimming removed 8 bases from V and 3 bases from J, with 15 bases in between. This CDR3 has 14 amino acids. This CDR3 reads CASAWSGATDTQYF. DNA of the CDR3: TGTGCCAGCGCCTGGTCAGGGGCAACAGATACGCAGTATTTT.

The genes are TRBV5-1 and TRBJ2-1; TRBD2 matches 13 bases. Trimming at V came to 1 base and at J to 0 bases, leaving 1 base not matched to a gene. The germline V gene has CDR1 SGHRS and CDR2 YFSETQ. The CDR3 sequence is 17 residues long. The CDR3 nucleotides are TGCGCCAGCAGCTTGACTAGCGGGGGGGCCTCCTACAATGAGCAGTTCTTC. It specifies CASSLTSGGASYNEQFF. The full variable domain, rest sourced from reference TRBV5-1 and TRBJ2-1, is KAGVTQTPRYLIKTRGQQVTLSCSPISGHRSVSWYQQTPGQGLQFLFEYFSETQRNKGNFPGRFSGRQFSNSRSEMNVSTLELGDSALYLCASSLTSGGASYNEQFFGPGTRLTVL.

The chain joins TRBV5-1 to TRBJ1-1; D perhaps matches TRBD1 (6 bases). Germline V gives CDR1 SGHRS, CDR2 YFSETQ. Between the trimmed V and J ends, which lost 0 bases and 4 bases, there was a span of 16 bases. The CDR3 spans 16 residues. DNA for the CDR3: TGCGCCAGCAGCTTGGGGACAGTCATCCAGGGCACTGAAGCTTTCTTT. Translating it yields CASSLGTVIQGTEAFF.

The chain couples TRBV4-1 to TRBJ2-7; TRBD2 is a possible D gene (6 bases). This CDR3 contains 14 residues. From germline, CDR1 is MGHRA and CDR2 YSYEKL. V lost 2 bases to trimming and J lost 6 bases, with 14 bases between them. This CDR3 reads CASSQSTAGPEQYF. The CDR3 region has the DNA TGCGCCAGCAGCCAATCGACGGCGGGGCCCGAGCAGTACTTC.